A selection of T cell receptor beta chains follows, all from one sample in a study of beta chain features in type 1 diabetes. Assay used: immunoSEQ multiplex PCR; TCRdb lists only in-frame clones, some missing. The sample has approximately 270,000 clones; roughly an eighth are singletons. Material: naive CD4+ T cells from blood. These receptors were obtained from a man aged 25-45 years with type 1 diabetes. Each CDR3 is given with its conserved first and last residue. D genes are given only for firm matches. Some rows have no size entry. The others give once, few or many, or a class for an expanded clone.

V,size,J,D,CDR3,DNA
TRBV7-3,.,TRBJ2-1,TRBD2,CASSPSGTYNEQFF,TGTGCCAGCAGCCCTAGCGGGACGTACAATGAGCAGTTCTTC
TRBV7-2,.,TRBJ2-2,.,CASTRWGGNTGELFF,TGTGCCAGCACCCGATGGGGAGGGAACACCGGGGAGCTGTTTTTT
TRBV29-1,few,TRBJ2-5,.,CSVREDLETQYF,TGCAGCGTTCGGGAAGACTTAGAGACCCAGTACTTC
TRBV7-2,few,TRBJ2-7,TRBD2,CASSFRLAGEEYF,TGTGCCAGCAGCTTCCGGCTAGCGGGAGAAGAGTACTTC
TRBV29-1,few,TRBJ1-2,TRBD1,CSVGRDSPNYGYTF,TGCAGCGTGGGCCGGGACAGTCCTAACTATGGCTACACCTTC
TRBV2,.,TRBJ2-5,TRBD2,CASRLGTSGPPSQETQYF,TGTGCCAGCAGACTCGGGACTAGCGGTCCGCCAAGTCAAGAGACCCAGTACTTC
TRBV7-6,few,TRBJ1-4,.,CASSLAFNRRSSEKLFF,TGTGCCAGCAGCTTAGCGTTTAACAGGCGATCGAGTGAAAAACTGTTTTTT
TRBV7-2,few,TRBJ1-1,TRBD1,CASSSRGRTEAFF,TGTGCCAGCAGCTCCAGGGGGCGGACTGAAGCTTTCTTT
TRBV5-6,.,TRBJ2-1,.,CASSLLERYNEQFF,TGTGCCAGCAGCTTGTTAGAAAGATACAATGAGCAGTTCTTC
TRBV6-1,.,TRBJ1-1,TRBD1,CASSPSDRGRTEAFF,TGTGCCAGCAGTCCTTCGGACAGGGGGCGGACTGAAGCTTTCTTT
TRBV28,few,TRBJ2-4,.,CASSLRGANIQYF,TGTGCCAGCAGCCTCAGGGGGGCAAACATTCAGTACTTC
TRBV7-2,few,TRBJ2-7,TRBD2,CASSLTASGSQYEQYF,TGTGCCAGCAGCTTGACAGCTAGCGGGAGTCAATACGAGCAGTACTTC
TRBV18,.,TRBJ1-1,.,CASSSSGVGNTEAFF,TGTGCCAGCTCATCATCCGGGGTTGGGAACACTGAAGCTTTCTTT
TRBV7-2,.,TRBJ2-1,TRBD2,CASSLTWEGRSEQFF,TGTGCCAGCAGCTTAACTTGGGAGGGCCGTAGTGAGCAGTTCTTC
TRBV7-3,few,TRBJ2-3,TRBD2,CASSFRRGSTDTQYF,TGTGCCAGCAGCTTTAGGCGGGGGAGCACAGATACGCAGTATTTT
TRBV28,.,TRBJ1-4,.,CASRTVSEKLFF,TGTGCCAGCCGGACAGTGAGTGAAAAACTGTTTTTT
TRBV4-3,.,TRBJ2-7,.,CASSQNRGSYEQYF,TGCGCCAGCAGCCAAAATCGGGGATCCTACGAGCAGTACTTC
TRBV5-1,few,TRBJ2-2,.,CASSGGREWTGELFF,TGCGCCAGCAGTGGCGGACGGGAGTGGACCGGGGAGCTGTTTTTT
TRBV4-2,.,TRBJ2-1,TRBD2,CASSQETSGHYNEQFF,TGTGCCAGCAGCCAAGAAACTAGCGGACACTACAATGAGCAGTTCTTC
TRBV7-9,few,TRBJ2-3,.,CASSLVRGDTQYF,TGTGCCAGCAGCTTAGTTAGGGGAGATACGCAGTATTTT
TRBV13,few,TRBJ2-5,TRBD2,CASLLAGGETQYF,TGTGCCAGCCTTCTAGCGGGAGGAGAGACCCAGTACTTC
TRBV2,few,TRBJ2-7,.,CASSELILLRAEQYF,TGTGCCAGCAGTGAACTCATCTTACTCAGGGCCGAGCAGTACTTC
TRBV18,few,TRBJ2-5,.,CASSPNWPEEETQYF,TGTGCCAGCTCACCCAATTGGCCAGAAGAAGAGACCCAGTACTTC
TRBV5-1,.,TRBJ2-1,.,CASSTSPGASYEQFF,TGCGCCAGCAGCACATCCCCTGGGGCTTCGTATGAGCAGTTCTTC
TRBV18,.,TRBJ1-5,.,CASSTTWQVNQPQHF,TGTGCCAGCTCAACCACCTGGCAGGTTAACCAGCCCCAGCATTTT
TRBV19,few,TRBJ2-2,.,CASKATANTGELFF,TGTGCCAGTAAGGCCACAGCGAACACCGGGGAGCTGTTTTTT
TRBV2,.,TRBJ2-4,.,CASSKLLLLAKNIQYF,TGTGCCAGCAGTAAACTGCTTTTACTAGCCAAAAACATTCAGTACTTC
TRBV7-9,few,TRBJ2-1,.,CASSSMGGSGTSYNEQFF,TGTGCCAGCAGCTCTATGGGGGGTAGCGGTACCTCCTACAATGAGCAGTTCTTC
TRBV7-2,few,TRBJ2-2,TRBD2,CASSLASGTNTGELFF,TGTGCCAGCAGCTTAGCCAGCGGGACGAACACCGGGGAGCTGTTTTTT
TRBV7-2,.,TRBJ2-1,.,CASSHAFSSYNEQFF,TGTGCCAGCAGCCATGCGTTTAGTTCCTACAATGAGCAGTTCTTC
TRBV7-2,few,TRBJ2-5,TRBD2,CASSLAPSGRQGTQYF,TGTGCCAGCAGCTTAGCGCCTAGCGGGAGACAAGGGACCCAGTACTTC
TRBV7-9,few,TRBJ2-2,.,CASSLVLPGANTGELFF,TGTGCCAGCAGCTTAGTACTTCCGGGGGCGAACACCGGGGAGCTGTTTTTT
TRBV4-2,.,TRBJ1-2,.,CASSQEAGWRGGNYGYTF,TGTGCCAGCAGCCAAGAAGCGGGTTGGCGGGGAGGGAACTATGGCTACACCTTC
TRBV4-2,few,TRBJ2-7,TRBD1,CASSQMGQIYEQYF,TGTGCCAGCAGCCAAATGGGACAGATCTACGAGCAGTACTTC
TRBV7-6,.,TRBJ2-6,.,CASSARLTAGANVLTF,TGTGCCAGCAGCGCCAGGCTGACGGCGGGGGCCAACGTCCTGACTTTC
TRBV29-1,few,TRBJ2-3,.,CSDHGGIRTDTQYF,TGCAGCGATCACGGGGGTATTCGCACAGATACGCAGTATTTT
TRBV5-1,.,TRBJ2-1,TRBD2,CASRTTSGRREQFF,TGCGCCAGCAGGACTACTAGCGGGAGAAGGGAGCAGTTCTTC
TRBV6-6,few,TRBJ1-1,.,CASSGERLGTEAFF,TGTGCCAGTTCGGGGGAAAGGTTAGGGACTGAAGCTTTCTTT
TRBV5-1,few,TRBJ2-3,.,CASSLLTGTDTQYF,TGCGCCAGCAGCCTCCTGACAGGCACAGATACGCAGTATTTT
TRBV25-1,.,TRBJ1-1,.,CASSRSGGRYTEAFF,TGTGCCAGCAGTCGTTCGGGGGGCCGGTACACTGAAGCTTTCTTT
TRBV7-2,few,TRBJ2-2,.,CASSGGRGIHTGELFF,TGTGCCAGCAGCGGGGGGAGGGGGATCCACACCGGGGAGCTGTTTTTT
TRBV28,.,TRBJ2-4,.,CASSWREWAKNIQYF,TGTGCCAGCAGTTGGAGGGAGTGGGCCAAAAACATTCAGTACTTC
TRBV19,few,TRBJ2-1,.,CASSIRDNEQFF,TGTGCCAGTAGTATCAGGGACAATGAGCAGTTCTTC
TRBV28,few,TRBJ2-4,.,CASSFPSDTRQSF,TGTGCCAGCAGTTTTCCATCGGACACCCGGCAGTCCTTC
TRBV2,.,TRBJ2-7,TRBD1,CASRADRGLRYEQYF,TGTGCCAGCAGAGCCGACAGGGGGCTTCGCTACGAGCAGTACTTC
TRBV5-6,few,TRBJ2-3,.,CASSPDLRSDTQYF,TGTGCCAGCAGCCCGGACTTGCGATCAGATACGCAGTATTTT